What follows are 15 T cell receptor beta chains derived from one specimen sequenced in a study of T cells after posttransplantation cyclophosphamide. TCRdb's table, derived via immunoSEQ multiplex PCR, lists solely in-frame clones and lacks some. The sample contains around 30,000 clones, about nine tenths of which appear only once. Sequences were obtained from PBMCs. Source of these receptors: a middle-aged man.

The chain combines TRBV5-1 with TRBJ2-3, with 10 bases fitting TRBD1. Germline V gives CDR1 SGHRS, CDR2 YFSETQ. The CDR3 is 15 amino acids. V lost 0 bases, J lost 6 bases, and 4 bases stayed unmatched. CDR3 region: CASSLGGQGSDTQYF. The CDR3 nucleotides read TGCGCCAGCAGCTTGGGGGGACAGGGGTCTGATACGCAGTATTTT.

This clone was seen once. The CDR3 here is CASREQGEGNTIYF. The DNA of the CDR3 is TGTGCCAGCAGGGAACAGGGGGAAGGAAACACCATATATTTT. The chain uses TRBV27 and TRBJ1-3; 8 bases match TRBD1. CDR1 and CDR2 from the germline V gene are MNHEY and SMNVEV (reference sequence). Germline trimming cut 6 bases from V and 4 bases from J; bases unmatched to any gene: 5. This CDR3 spans 14 amino acids.

This chain joins TRBV27 and TRBJ1-1; weak D call: TRBD1 (5 bases). Trimming left V 4 bases short and J 4 bases short, with 19 bases between. This CDR3 has 16 amino acids. CDR1 is MNHEY, CDR2 SMNVEV, per germline (reference sequence). CDR3 amino acids: CASSSTITGTPTEAFF. DNA of the CDR3: TGTGCCAGCAGTTCAACCATAACAGGAACCCCCACTGAAGCTTTCTTT.

This clone was counted a few times. This chain links TRBV5-8 with TRBJ1-4; 9 bases map to TRBD1. The CDR3 contains 15 residues. Trimming removed 5 bases from V and 5 bases from J; junction bases left unmatched: 7. The germline gives CDR1 SGHTS, CDR2 YDEGEE. The CDR3 here is CASRVAGQGNEKLFF. The CDR3 bases are TGTGCCAGCAGGGTAGCGGGACAGGGAAATGAAAAACTGTTTTTT.

The chain has TRBV15 and TRBJ2-5; TRBD1 might be the D (6 bases). The V end lost 9 bases, the J end lost 3 bases, and 14 bases lay between the germline ends. The germline CDR1 and CDR2 sequences are LNHNV and YYDKDF (reference sequence). This CDR3 comprises 13 residues. The CDR3 DNA sequence: TGTGCCACGGTACAGGGTAATGAAGAGACCCAGTACTTC. Its protein is CATVQGNEETQYF.

This chain uses TRBV9 with TRBJ2-5; TRBD2 agrees at 7 bases. The CDR3 is 15 amino acids. With V trimmed by 2 bases and J by 4 bases, 8 bases remained unmatched. Germline CDR1 SGDLS, CDR2 YYNGEE. This CDR3 is CASSVGGREGETQYF. CDR3 sequence (DNA): TGTGCCAGCAGCGTCGGCGGGAGAGAAGGAGAGACCCAGTACTTC.

The rearrangement uses TRBV5-1 and TRBJ2-2; 11 bases match TRBD2. Per the germline V gene, CDR1 is SGHRS and CDR2 is YFSETQ. V lost 4 bases and J lost 5; bases outside the gene matches: 4. The CDR3 sequence is 15 residues long. The CDR3 DNA reads TGCGCCAGCAGCCCACTAGCGGGAGAGACCGGGGAGCTGTTTTTT. It codes for CASSPLAGETGELFF.

The chain joins TRBV7-3 to TRBJ1-2; TRBD1 is a possible D gene (5 bases). The CDR3 consists of 15 residues. CDR1 is SGHTA, CDR2 FQGTGA, per germline. V was cut by 6 bases and J by 3 bases, with 17 bases left in between. The CDR3 loop reads CASRLKGKGDYGYTF. CDR3 coding DNA: TGTGCCAGCAGACTTAAAGGCAAAGGGGACTATGGCTACACCTTC.

The chain recombines TRBV7-9 with TRBJ1-4; D is unclear. The CDR3 is 15 amino acids. The germline CDR1 and CDR2 sequences are SEHNR and FQNEAQ (reference sequence). Trimming removed 7 bases at V and 0 bases at J, with 12 bases between. CDR3 residues: CASTLAGATNEKLFF. The CDR3 nucleotides read TGTGCCAGCACCTTGGCGGGAGCAACTAATGAAAAACTGTTTTTT.

The rearrangement joins TRBV12-5 to TRBJ2-1; TRBD2 agrees at 12 bases. The CDR3 consists of 20 residues. Germline CDR1 LGHNT, CDR2 FRNRAP. Trimming removed 4 bases from V and 0 bases from J; junction bases left unmatched: 13. Here the CDR3 reads CASGSLGLAGPYSSYNEQFF. DNA for the CDR3: TGTGCTAGTGGTTCCCTTGGACTAGCGGGACCATATAGCTCCTACAATGAGCAGTTCTTC. The whole variable domain, remainder taken from reference TRBV12-5 and TRBJ2-1, is DARVTQTPRHKVTEMGQEVTMRCQPILGHNTVFWYRQTMMQGLELLAYFRNRAPLDDSGMPKDRFSAEMPDATLATLKIQPSEPRDSAVYFCASGSLGLAGPYSSYNEQFFGPGTRLTVL.

The gene calls are TRBV7-9 and TRBJ1-5; D not resolved. The ends were cut back, 1 base at V and 11 bases at J, with 12 bases in the middle. The CDR3 has 13 residues. The germline V gene has CDR1 SEHNR and CDR2 FQNEAQ (reference sequence). In DNA form, the CDR3 reads TGTGCCAGCAGCTTAGTAGAAGCGGGAACCCAGCATTTT. It codes for CASSLVEAGTQHF. Full variable domain (outside the CDR3, taken from reference TRBV7-9 and TRBJ1-5): DTGVSQNPRHKITKRGQNVTFRCDPISEHNRLYWYRQTLGQGPEFLTYFQNEAQLEKSRLLSDRFSAERPKGSFSTLEIQRTEQGDSAMYLCASSLVEAGTQHFGDGTRLSIL.

This sequence joins TRBV28 and TRBJ1-1, with a possible D match to TRBD1 (5 bases). The CDR3 is 12 residues long. Germline-derived CDR1 and CDR2 are MDHEN and SYDVKM. The V and J ends lost 7 bases and 11 bases respectively, with 17 bases between them. The CDR3 nucleotides read TGTGCCAGCACAATGGGGGGGATTGTGGCTTTCTTT. This sequence encodes CASTMGGIVAFF.

V usage is TRBV5-1 and J usage is TRBJ1-1; D is perhaps TRBD1 (6 bases). Germline V gene sequence: CDR1 SGHRS, CDR2 YFSETQ. This CDR3 is 14 amino acids long. Trimming took off 4 bases at V and 5 bases at J, with 15 bases between the two ends. The CDR3 DNA sequence: TGCGCCAGCAGCCCCCAAGGGGGTTGGACTGAAGCTTTCTTT. This codes for CASSPQGGWTEAFF.

This sequence joins TRBV11-3 and TRBJ2-3; tentatively, D is TRBD1 (6 bases). The V gene lost 6 bases and the J gene lost 4 bases, with 14 bases spanning the gap. The CDR3 spans 14 residues. Germline CDR1 is SGHNT and CDR2 is YENEEA. The CDR3 DNA reads TGTGCCAGCAGTGGGGGCCTGCTCGCAGATACGCAGTATTTT. Its protein is CASSGGLLADTQYF. The full variable domain, rest sourced from reference TRBV11-3 and TRBJ2-3, is EAGVVQSPRYKIIEKKQPVAFWCNPISGHNTLYWYLQNLGQGPELLIRYENEEAVDDSQLPKDRFSAERLKGVDSTLKIQPAELGDSAVYLCASSGGLLADTQYFGPGTRLTVL.

The chain joins TRBV11-2 to TRBJ2-5; TRBD2 matches at 8 bases. The CDR3 runs 15 residues. CDR1 is SGHAT and CDR2 is FQNNGV in the germline V gene. The junction had 10 bases not matched to a gene; V was cut back by 5 bases and J by 5 bases. CDR3 loop: CASSRGGNEWETQYF. The DNA of the CDR3 is TGTGCCAGCAGCCGCGGGGGGAACGAGTGGGAGACCCAGTACTTC.